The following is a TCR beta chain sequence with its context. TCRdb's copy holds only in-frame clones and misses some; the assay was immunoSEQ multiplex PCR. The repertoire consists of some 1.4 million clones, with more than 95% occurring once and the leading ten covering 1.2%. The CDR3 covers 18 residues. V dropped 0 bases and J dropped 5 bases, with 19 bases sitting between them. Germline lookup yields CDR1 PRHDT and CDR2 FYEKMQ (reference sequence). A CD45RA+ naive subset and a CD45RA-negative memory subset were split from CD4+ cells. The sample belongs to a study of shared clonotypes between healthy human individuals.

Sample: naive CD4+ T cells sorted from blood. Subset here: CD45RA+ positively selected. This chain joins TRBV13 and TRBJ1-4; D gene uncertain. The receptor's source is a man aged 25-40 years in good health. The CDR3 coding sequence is TGTGCCAGCAGCTTAGGCCTAAATACGGTGAGGGAGAATGAAAAACTGTTTTTT. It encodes CASSLGLNTVRENEKLFF.